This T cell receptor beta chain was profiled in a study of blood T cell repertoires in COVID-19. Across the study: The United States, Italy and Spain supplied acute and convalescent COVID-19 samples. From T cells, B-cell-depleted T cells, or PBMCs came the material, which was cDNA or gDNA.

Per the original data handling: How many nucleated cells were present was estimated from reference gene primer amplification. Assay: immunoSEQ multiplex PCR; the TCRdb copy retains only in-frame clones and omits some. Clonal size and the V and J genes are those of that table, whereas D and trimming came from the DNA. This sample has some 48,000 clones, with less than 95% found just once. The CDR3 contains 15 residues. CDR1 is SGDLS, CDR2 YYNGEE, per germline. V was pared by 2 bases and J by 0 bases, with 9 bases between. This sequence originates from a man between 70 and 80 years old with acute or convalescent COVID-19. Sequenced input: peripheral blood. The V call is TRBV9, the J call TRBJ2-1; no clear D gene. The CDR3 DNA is TGTGCCAGCAGCGTGGGCCTTAGCTCCTACAATGAGCAGTTCTTC. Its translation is CASSVGLSSYNEQFF.